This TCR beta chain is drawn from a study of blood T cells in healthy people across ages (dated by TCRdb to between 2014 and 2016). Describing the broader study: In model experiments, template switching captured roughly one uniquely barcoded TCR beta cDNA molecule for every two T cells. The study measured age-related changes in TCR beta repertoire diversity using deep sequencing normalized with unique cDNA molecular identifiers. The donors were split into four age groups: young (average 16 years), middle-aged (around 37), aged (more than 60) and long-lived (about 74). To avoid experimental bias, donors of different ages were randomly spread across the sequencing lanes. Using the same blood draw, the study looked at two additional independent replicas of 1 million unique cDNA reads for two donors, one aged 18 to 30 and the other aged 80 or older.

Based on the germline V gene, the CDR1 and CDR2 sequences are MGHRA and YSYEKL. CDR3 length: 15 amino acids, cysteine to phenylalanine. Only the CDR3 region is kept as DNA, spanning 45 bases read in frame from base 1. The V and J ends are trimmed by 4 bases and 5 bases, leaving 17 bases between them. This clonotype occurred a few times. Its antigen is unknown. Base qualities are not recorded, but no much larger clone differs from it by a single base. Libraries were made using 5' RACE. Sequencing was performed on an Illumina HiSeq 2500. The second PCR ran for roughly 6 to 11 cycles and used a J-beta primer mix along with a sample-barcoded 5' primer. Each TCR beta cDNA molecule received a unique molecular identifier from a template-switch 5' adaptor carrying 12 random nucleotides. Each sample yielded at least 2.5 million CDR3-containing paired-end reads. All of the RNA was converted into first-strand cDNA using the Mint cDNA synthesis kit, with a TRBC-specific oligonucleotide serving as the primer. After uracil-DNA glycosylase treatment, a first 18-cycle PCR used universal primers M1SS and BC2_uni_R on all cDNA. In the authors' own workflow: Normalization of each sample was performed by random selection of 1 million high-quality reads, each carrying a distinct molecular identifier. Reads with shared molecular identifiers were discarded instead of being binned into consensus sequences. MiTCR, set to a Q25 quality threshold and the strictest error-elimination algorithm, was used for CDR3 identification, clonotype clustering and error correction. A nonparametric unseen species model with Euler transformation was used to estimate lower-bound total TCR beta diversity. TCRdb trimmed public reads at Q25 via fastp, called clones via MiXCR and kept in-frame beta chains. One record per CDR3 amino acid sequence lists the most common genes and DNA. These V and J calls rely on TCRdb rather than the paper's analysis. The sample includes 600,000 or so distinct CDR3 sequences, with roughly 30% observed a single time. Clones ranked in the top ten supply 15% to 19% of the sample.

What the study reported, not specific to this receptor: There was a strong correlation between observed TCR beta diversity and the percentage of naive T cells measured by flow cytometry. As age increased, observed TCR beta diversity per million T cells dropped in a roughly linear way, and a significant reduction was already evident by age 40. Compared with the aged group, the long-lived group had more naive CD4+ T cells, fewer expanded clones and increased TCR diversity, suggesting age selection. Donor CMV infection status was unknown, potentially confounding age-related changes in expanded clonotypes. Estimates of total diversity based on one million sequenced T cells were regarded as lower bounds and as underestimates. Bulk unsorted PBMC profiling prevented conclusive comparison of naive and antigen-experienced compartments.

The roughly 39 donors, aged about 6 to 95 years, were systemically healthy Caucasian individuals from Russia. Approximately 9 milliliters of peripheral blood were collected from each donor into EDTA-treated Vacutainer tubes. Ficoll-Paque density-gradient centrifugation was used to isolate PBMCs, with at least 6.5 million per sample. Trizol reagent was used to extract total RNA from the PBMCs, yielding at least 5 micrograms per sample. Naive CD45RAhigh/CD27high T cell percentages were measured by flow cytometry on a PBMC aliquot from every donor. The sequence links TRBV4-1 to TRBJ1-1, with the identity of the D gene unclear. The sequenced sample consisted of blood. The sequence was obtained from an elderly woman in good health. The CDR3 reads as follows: CASSRRSGGWTEAFF. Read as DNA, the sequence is TGCGCCAGCAGCCGACGATCAGGAGGGTGGACTGAAGCTTTCTTT.